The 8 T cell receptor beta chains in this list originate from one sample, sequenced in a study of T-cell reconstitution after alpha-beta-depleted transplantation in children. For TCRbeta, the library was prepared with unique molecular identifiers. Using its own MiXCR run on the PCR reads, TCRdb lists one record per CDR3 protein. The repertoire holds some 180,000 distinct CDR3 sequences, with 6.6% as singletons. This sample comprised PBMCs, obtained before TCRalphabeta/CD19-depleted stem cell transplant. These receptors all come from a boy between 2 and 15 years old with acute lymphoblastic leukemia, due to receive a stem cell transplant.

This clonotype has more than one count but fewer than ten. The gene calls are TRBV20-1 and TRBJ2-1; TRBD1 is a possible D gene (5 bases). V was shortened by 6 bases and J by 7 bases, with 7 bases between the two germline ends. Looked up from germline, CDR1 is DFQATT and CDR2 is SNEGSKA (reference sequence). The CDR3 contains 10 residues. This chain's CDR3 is CSARENEQFF. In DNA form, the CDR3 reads TGCAGTGCCAGGGAAAATGAGCAGTTCTTC.

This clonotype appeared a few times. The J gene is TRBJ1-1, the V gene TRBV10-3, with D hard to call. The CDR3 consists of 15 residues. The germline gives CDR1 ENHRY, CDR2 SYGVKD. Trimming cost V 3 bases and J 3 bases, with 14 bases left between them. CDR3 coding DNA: TGTGCCATCAGTGATTCGACCTGGACTGACACTGAAGCTTTCTTT. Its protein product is CAISDSTWTDTEAFF.

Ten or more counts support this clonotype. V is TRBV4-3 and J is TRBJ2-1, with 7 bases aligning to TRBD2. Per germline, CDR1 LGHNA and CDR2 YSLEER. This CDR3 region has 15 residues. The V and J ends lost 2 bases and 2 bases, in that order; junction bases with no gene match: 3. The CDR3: CASSQTRETYNEQFF. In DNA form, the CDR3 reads TGCGCCAGCAGCCAAACGCGGGAGACCTACAATGAGCAGTTCTTC.

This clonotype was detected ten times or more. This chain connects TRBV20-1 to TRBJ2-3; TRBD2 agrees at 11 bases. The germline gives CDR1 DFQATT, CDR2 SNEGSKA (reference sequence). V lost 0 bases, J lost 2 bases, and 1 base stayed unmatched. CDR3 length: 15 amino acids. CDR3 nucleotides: TGCAGTGCTAGAGAACTAGCGGGAGACACAGATACGCAGTATTTT. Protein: CSARELAGDTDTQYF.

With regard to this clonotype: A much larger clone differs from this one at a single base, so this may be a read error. CDR3 nucleotide sequence: TGTGCCAGCAGTTTGACTAGCGGGGGAGGGGATGAGCAGTTCTTC. Translating gives CASSLTSGGGDEQFF. The rearrangement links TRBV27 to TRBJ2-1; 12 bases line up with TRBD2. CDR3 length equals 15 residues. Trimming took 3 bases from V and 8 from J; bases not matched to a gene: 5. Germline V gene sequence: CDR1 MNHEY, CDR2 SMNVEV (reference sequence).

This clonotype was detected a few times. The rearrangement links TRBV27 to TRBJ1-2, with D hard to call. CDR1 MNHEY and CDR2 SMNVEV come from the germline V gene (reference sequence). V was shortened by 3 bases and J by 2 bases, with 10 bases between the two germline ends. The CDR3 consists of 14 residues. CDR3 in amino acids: CASSFGPPNYGYTF. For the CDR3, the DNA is TGTGCCAGCAGTTTTGGGCCACCGAACTATGGCTACACCTTC.

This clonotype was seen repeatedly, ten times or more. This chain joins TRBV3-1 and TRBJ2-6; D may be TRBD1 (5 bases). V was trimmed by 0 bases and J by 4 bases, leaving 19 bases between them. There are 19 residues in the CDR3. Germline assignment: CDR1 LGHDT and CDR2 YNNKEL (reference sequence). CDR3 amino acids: CASSQDKGSGMPGANVLTF. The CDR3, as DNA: TGTGCCAGCAGCCAAGATAAAGGTTCAGGGATGCCCGGGGCCAACGTCCTGACTTTC.

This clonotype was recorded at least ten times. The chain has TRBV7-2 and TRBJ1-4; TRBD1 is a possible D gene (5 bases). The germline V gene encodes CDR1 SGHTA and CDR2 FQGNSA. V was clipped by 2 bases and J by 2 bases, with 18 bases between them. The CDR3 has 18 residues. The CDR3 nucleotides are TGTGCCAGCAGCTTAACCTCGGGGGGGGGAAGGACTAATGAAAAACTGTTTTTT. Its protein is CASSLTSGGGRTNEKLFF.